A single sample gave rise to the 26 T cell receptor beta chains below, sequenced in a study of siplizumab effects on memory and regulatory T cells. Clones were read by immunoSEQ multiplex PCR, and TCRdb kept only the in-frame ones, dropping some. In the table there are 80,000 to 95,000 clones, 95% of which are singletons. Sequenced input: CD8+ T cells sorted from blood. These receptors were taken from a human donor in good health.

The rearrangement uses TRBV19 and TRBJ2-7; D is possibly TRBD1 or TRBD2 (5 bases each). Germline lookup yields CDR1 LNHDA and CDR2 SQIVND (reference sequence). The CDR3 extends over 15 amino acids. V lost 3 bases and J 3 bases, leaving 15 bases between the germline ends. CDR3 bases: TGTGCCAGTAGTATGGGACCGGGACCCAACTACGAGCAGTACTTC. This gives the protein CASSMGPGPNYEQYF.

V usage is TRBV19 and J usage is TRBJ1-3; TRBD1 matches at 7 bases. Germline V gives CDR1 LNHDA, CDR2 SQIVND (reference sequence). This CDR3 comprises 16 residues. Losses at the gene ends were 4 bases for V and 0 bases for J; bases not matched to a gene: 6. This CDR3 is CASSNAGTDSGNTIYF. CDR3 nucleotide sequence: TGTGCCAGTAGTAACGCCGGGACAGACTCTGGAAACACCATATATTTT. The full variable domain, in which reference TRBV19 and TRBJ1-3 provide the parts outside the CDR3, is DGGITQSPKYLFRKEGQNVTLSCEQNLNHDAMYWYRQDPGQGLRLIYYSQIVNDFQKGDIAEGYSVSREKKESFPLTVTSAQKNPTAFYLCASSNAGTDSGNTIYFGEGSWLTVV.

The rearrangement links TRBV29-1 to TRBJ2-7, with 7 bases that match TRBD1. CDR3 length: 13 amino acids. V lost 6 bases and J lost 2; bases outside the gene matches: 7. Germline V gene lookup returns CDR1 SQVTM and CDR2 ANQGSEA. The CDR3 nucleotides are TGCAGCGTCGAAACCGGGACAGCCTACGAGCAGTACTTC. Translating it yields CSVETGTAYEQYF.

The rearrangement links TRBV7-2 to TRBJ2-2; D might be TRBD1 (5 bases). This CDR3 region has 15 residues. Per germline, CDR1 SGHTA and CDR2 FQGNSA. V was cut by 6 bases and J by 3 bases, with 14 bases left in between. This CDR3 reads CASSGHPPYTGELFF. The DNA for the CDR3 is TGTGCCAGCAGTGGACACCCACCTTACACCGGGGAGCTGTTTTTT.

The CDR3 DNA sequence: TGTGCCAGCAGCCTCACGACGTTGACTAGCTTCTATCCCCCAGATACGCAGTATTTT. This codes for CASSLTTLTSFYPPDTQYF. The V and J genes are TRBV7-9 and TRBJ2-3; 7 bases align to TRBD2. Germline CDR1 and CDR2: SEHNR and FQNEAQ (reference sequence). This CDR3 region has 19 residues. V was pared by 5 bases and J by 4 bases, with 21 bases of the junction left unmatched.

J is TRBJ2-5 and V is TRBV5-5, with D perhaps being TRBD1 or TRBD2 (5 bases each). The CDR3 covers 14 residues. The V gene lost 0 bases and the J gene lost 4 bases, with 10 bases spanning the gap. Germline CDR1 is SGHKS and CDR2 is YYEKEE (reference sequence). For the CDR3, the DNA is TGTGCCAGCAGCTTGGATGGGACGAGAGAGACCCAGTACTTC. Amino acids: CASSLDGTRETQYF.

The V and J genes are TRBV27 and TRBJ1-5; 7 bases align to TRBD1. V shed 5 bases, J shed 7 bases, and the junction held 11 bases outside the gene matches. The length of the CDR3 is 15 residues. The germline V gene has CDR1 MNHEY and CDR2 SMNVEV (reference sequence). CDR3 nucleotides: TGTGCCAGCAGTCCATCAGGGGGAGGACGGCAGCCCCAGCATTTT. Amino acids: CASSPSGGGRQPQHF.

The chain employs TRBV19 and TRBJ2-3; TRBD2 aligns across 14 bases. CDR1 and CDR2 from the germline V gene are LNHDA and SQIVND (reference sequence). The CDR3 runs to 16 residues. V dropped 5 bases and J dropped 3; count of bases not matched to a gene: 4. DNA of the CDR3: TGTGCCAGTAGTGGGGGGACTAGCGGGAGAACAGATACGCAGTATTTT. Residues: CASSGGTSGRTDTQYF. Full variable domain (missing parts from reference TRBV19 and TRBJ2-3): DGGITQSPKYLFRKEGQNVTLSCEQNLNHDAMYWYRQDPGQGLRLIYYSQIVNDFQKGDIAEGYSVSREKKESFPLTVTSAQKNPTAFYLCASSGGTSGRTDTQYFGPGTRLTVL.

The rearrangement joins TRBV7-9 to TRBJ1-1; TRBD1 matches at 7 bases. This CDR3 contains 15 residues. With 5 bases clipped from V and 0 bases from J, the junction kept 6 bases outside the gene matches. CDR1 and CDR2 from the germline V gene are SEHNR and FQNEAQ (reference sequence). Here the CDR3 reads CASSTMTGMNTEAFF. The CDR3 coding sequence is TGTGCCAGCAGCACTATGACAGGGATGAACACTGAAGCTTTCTTT.

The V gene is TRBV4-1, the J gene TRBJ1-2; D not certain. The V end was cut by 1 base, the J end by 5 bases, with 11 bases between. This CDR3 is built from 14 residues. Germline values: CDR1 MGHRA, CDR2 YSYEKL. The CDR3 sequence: CASSQGPVPYGYTF. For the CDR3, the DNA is TGCGCCAGCAGCCAAGGACCAGTCCCTTATGGCTACACCTTC.

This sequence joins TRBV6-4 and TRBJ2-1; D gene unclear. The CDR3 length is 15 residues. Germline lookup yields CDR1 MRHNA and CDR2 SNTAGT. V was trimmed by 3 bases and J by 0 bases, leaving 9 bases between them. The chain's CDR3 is CASSEGASSYNEQFF. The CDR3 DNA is TGTGCCAGCAGTGAGGGCGCCAGCTCCTACAATGAGCAGTTCTTC.

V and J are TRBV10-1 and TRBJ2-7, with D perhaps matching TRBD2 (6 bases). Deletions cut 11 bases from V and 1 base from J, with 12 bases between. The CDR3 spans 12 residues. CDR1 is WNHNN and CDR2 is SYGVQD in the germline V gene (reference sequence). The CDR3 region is CACGTVSYEQYF. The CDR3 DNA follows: TGCGCCTGCGGGACGGTATCCTACGAGCAGTACTTC.

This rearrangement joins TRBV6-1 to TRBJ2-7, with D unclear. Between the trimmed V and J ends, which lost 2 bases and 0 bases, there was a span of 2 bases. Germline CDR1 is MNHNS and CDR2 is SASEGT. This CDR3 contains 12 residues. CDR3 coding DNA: TGTGCCAGCAGTGAAAGCTCCTACGAGCAGTACTTC. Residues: CASSESSYEQYF.

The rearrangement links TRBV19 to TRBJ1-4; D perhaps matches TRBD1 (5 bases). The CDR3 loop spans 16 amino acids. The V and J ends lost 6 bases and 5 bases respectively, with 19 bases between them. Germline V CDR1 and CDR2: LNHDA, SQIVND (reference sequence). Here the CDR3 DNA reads TGTGCCAGTAGGCCCTCCAAGGGACTGGGGAATGAAAAACTGTTTTTT. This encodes CASRPSKGLGNEKLFF.

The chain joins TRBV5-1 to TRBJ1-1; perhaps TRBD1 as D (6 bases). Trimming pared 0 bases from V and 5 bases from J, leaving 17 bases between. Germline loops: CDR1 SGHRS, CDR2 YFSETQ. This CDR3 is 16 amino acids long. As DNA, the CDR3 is TGCGCCAGCAGCTTGGCCGGGGTGATGGGGGCTACTGAAGCTTTCTTT. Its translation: CASSLAGVMGATEAFF.

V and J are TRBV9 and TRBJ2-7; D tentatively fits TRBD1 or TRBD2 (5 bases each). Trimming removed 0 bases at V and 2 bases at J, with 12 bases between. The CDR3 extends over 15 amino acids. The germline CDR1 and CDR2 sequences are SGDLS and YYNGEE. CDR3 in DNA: TGTGCCAGCAGCGTAGGAGGGGCCGGGGCCTACGAGCAGTACTTC. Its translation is CASSVGGAGAYEQYF.

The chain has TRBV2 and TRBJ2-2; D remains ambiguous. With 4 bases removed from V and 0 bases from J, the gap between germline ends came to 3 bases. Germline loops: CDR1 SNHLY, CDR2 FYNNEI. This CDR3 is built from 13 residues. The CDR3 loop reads CASSASNTGELFF. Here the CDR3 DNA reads TGTGCCAGCAGTGCCTCGAACACCGGGGAGCTGTTTTTT.

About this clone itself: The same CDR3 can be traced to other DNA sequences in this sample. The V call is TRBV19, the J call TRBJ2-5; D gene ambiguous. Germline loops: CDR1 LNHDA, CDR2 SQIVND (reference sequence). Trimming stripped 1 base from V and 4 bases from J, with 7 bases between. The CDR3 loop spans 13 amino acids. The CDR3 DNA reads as TGTGCCAGTAGTATAGTGGACGGAGAGACCCAGTACTTC. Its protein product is CASSIVDGETQYF. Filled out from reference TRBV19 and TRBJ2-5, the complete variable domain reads DGGITQSPKYLFRKEGQNVTLSCEQNLNHDAMYWYRQDPGQGLRLIYYSQIVNDFQKGDIAEGYSVSREKKESFPLTVTSAQKNPTAFYLCASSIVDGETQYFGPGTRLLVL.

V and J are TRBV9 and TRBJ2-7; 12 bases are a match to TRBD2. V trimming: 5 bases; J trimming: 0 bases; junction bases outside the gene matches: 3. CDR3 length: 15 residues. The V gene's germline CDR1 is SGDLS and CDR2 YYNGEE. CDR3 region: CASSPTSGSSYEQYF. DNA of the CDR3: TGTGCCAGCAGTCCGACTAGCGGGAGCTCCTACGAGCAGTACTTC.

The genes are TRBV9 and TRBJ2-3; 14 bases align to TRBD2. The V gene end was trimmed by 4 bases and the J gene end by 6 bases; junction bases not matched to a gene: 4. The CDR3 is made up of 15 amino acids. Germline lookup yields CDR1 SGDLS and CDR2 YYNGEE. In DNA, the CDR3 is TGTGCCAGCAGCTCCCGACTAGCGGGAGGGGATACGCAGTATTTT. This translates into CASSSRLAGGDTQYF. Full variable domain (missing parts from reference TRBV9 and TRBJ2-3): DSGVTQTPKHLITATGQRVTLRCSPRSGDLSVYWYQQSLDQGLQFLIQYYNGEERAKGNILERFSAQQFPDLHSELNLSSLELGDSALYFCASSSRLAGGDTQYFGPGTRLTVL.

The chain's CDR3 is CASSSGASYEQYF. CDR3 sequence (DNA): TGTGCCAGTAGTTCGGGGGCTTCCTACGAGCAGTACTTC. The chain is built from TRBV19 and TRBJ2-7; either TRBD1 or TRBD2 may fit D (6 bases each). Germline V gives CDR1 LNHDA, CDR2 SQIVND (reference sequence). The CDR3 runs 13 residues. V shed 5 bases and J shed 1 base, with 9 bases lying between them. Drawing the rest from reference TRBV19 and TRBJ2-7, the complete variable domain is DGGITQSPKYLFRKEGQNVTLSCEQNLNHDAMYWYRQDPGQGLRLIYYSQIVNDFQKGDIAEGYSVSREKKESFPLTVTSAQKNPTAFYLCASSSGASYEQYFGPGTRLTVT.

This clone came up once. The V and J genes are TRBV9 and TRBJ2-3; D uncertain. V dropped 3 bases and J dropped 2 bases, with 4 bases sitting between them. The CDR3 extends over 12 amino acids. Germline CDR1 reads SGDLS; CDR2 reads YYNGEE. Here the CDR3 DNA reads TGTGCCAGCAGCGACCTCACAGATACGCAGTATTTT. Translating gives CASSDLTDTQYF.

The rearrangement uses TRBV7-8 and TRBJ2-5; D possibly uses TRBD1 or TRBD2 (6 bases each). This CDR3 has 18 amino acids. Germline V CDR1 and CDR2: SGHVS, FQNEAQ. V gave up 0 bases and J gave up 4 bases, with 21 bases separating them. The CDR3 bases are TGTGCCAGCAGCTTAGCGCGAGTGGTCGAAGGGGGAGGAGAGACCCAGTACTTC. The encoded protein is CASSLARVVEGGGETQYF.

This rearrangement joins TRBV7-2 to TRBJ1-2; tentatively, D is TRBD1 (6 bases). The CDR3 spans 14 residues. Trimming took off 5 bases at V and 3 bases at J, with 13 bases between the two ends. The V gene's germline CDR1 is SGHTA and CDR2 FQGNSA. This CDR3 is CASSLNREHYGYTF. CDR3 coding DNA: TGTGCCAGCAGCCTTAACAGGGAACACTATGGCTACACCTTC.

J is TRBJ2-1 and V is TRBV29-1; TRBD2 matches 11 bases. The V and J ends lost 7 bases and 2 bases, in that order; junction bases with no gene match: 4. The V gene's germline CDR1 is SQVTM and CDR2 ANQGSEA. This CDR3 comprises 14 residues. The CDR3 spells CSAPTSGTYNEQFF. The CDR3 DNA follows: TGCAGCGCCCCGACTAGCGGGACCTACAATGAGCAGTTCTTC.

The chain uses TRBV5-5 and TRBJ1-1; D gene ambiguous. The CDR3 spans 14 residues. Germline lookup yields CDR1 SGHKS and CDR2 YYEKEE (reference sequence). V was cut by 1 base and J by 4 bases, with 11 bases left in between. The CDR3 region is CASSLSSGITEAFF. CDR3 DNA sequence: TGTGCCAGCAGCTTGTCTTCCGGGATCACTGAAGCTTTCTTT.